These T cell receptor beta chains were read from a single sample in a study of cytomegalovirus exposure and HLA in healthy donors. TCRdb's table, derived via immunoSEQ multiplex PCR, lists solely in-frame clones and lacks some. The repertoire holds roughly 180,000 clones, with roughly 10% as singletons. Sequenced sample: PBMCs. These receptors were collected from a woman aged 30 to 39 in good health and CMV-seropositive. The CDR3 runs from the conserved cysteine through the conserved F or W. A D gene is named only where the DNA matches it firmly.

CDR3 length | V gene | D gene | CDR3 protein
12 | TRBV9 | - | CASSIGGTEAFF
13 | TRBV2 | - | CASSEERNNEQFF
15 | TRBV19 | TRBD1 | CASSPTTGPADEQYF
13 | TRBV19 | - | CASTSLAKNIQYF
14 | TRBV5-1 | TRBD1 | CASSWTGPTGELFF
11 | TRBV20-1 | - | CSGLELNIQYF
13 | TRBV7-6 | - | CASSPGLTDTQYF
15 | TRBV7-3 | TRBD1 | CASSSDRSSYNEQFF
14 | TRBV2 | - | CASKSQVYQETQYF
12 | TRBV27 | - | CASSRGRGEAFF
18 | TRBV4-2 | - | CASSQDLAVWGDTGELFF
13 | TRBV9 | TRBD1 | CASSGQGVGGYTF
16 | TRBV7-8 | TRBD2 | CASSLTSGRIGDTQYF
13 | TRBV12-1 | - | CASSAQGGEKLFF